This T cell receptor beta chain was found in a study of CXCR3-negative and CXCR3-positive naive CD8 T cells. About the study: Every library held about 1.5 +/- 0.3 million TRB reads, and the total came to approximately 140 million.

The libraries of TRB cDNA were constructed through 5' RACE using UMI labels. Reanalyzing the 5' RACE reads, TCRdb keeps one entry per CDR3 protein, without DNA. The sample totals about 92,000 distinct CDR3 sequences. Material: naive CXCR3- CD8+ T cells from blood. Subset: CD45RO-CCR7+CD27+CD95- naive CD8+ T cells lacking CXCR3 (TNR3-). This clonotype was sampled from a human donor in good health. Some clones in this sample may be carry-over from other donors' samples.

CDR3 sequence: CASRLAGGHDEQYF. The chain has TRBV28 and TRBJ2-7; the TRBD2 assignment by TCRdb is unverifiable without DNA. Germline V gene data show CDR1 as MDHEN and CDR2 as SYDVKM. This CDR3 contains 14 residues. The full variable domain, its missing parts supplied by reference TRBV28 and TRBJ2-7, is DVKVTQSSRYLVKRTGEKVFLECVQDMDHENMFWYRQDPGLGLRLIYFSYDVKMKEKGDIPEGYSVSREKKERFSLILESASTNQTSMYLCASRLAGGHDEQYFGPGTRLTVT.